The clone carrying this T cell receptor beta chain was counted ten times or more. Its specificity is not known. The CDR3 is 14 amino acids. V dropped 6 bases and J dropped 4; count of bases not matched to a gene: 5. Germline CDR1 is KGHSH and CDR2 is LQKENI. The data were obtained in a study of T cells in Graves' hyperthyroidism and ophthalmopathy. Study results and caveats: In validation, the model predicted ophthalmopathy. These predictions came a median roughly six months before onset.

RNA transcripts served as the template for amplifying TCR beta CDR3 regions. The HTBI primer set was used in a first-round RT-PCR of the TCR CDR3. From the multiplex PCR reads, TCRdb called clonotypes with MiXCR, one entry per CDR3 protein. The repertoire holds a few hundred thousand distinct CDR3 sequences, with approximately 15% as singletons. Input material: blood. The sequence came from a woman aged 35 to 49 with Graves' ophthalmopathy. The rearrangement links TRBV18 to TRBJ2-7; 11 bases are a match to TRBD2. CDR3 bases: TGTGCCAGCTCCCCAACTAGCGGGGGTTACGAGCAGTACTTC. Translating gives CASSPTSGGYEQYF.